Listed below are T cell receptor beta chains from one sample, sequenced in a study of cytomegalovirus exposure and HLA in healthy donors. Sequencing was performed with immunoSEQ multiplex PCR; in TCRdb, only in-frame clones are kept and a portion is missing. The sample records around 180,000 clones, more than 65% being singletons. The sequenced sample consisted of PBMCs. These receptors all come from a woman aged 45-65 years in good health and CMV-seronegative. The CDR3 runs from the conserved cysteine through the conserved F or W. Fields, in order: CDR3 protein, J gene, V gene.

CDR3 protein: CASSLELAADEQYF
J gene: TRBJ2-7
V gene: TRBV5-1

CDR3 protein: CASSTKSGETQYF
J gene: TRBJ2-5
V gene: TRBV7-2

CDR3 protein: CASREYRGYGYTF
J gene: TRBJ1-2
V gene: TRBV6-1

CDR3 protein: CAISSGGSKGGEKLFF
J gene: TRBJ1-4
V gene: TRBV10-3

CDR3 protein: CASRTQGPGEQFF
J gene: TRBJ2-1
V gene: TRBV28

CDR3 protein: CASSDRPNYGYTF
J gene: TRBJ1-2
V gene: TRBV25-1

CDR3 protein: CASSIESSYGYTF
J gene: TRBJ1-2
V gene: TRBV19

CDR3 protein: CASSPGLAGGPSYNEQFF
J gene: TRBJ2-1
V gene: TRBV5-1

CDR3 protein: CASSLKRGTGELFF
J gene: TRBJ2-2
V gene: TRBV7-8

CDR3 protein: CASSLWGQGNTEAFF
J gene: TRBJ1-1
V gene: TRBV28

CDR3 protein: CAISGTSGGGETQYF
J gene: TRBJ2-5
V gene: TRBV10-3

CDR3 protein: CASSRSGTGAPGELFF
J gene: TRBJ2-2
V gene: TRBV6-6

CDR3 protein: CASSPGVDQPQHF
J gene: TRBJ1-5
V gene: TRBV18

CDR3 protein: CASSLKGLTGYNEQFF
J gene: TRBJ2-1
V gene: TRBV5-6

CDR3 protein: CASKGLAGKNEQFF
J gene: TRBJ2-1
V gene: TRBV2

CDR3 protein: CSVEGSVSYEQYF
J gene: TRBJ2-7
V gene: TRBV29-1

CDR3 protein: CASSPRQDSRSGNTIYF
J gene: TRBJ1-3
V gene: TRBV9

CDR3 protein: CAGSGQGFGYTF
J gene: TRBJ1-2
V gene: TRBV5-6

CDR3 protein: CASSFYRGVSYEQYF
J gene: TRBJ2-7
V gene: TRBV7-2

CDR3 protein: CAIRRTSGSYEQYF
J gene: TRBJ2-7
V gene: TRBV10-3